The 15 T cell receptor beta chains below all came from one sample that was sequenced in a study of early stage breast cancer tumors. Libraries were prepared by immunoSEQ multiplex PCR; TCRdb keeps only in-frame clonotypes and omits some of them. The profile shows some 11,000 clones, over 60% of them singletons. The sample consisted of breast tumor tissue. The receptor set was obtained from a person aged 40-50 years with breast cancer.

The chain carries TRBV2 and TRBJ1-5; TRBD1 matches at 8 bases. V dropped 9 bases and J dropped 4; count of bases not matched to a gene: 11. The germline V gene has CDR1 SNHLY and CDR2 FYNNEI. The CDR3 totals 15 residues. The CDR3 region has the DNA TGTGCCAGTAGACAGGGGATGGATAGGAATCAGCCCCAGCATTTT. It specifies CASRQGMDRNQPQHF. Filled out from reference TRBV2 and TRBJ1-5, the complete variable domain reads EPEVTQTPSHQVTQMGQEVILRCVPISNHLYFYWYRQILGQKVEFLVSFYNNEISEKSEIFDDQFSVERPDGSNFTLKIRSTKLEDSAMYFCASRQGMDRNQPQHFGDGTRLSIL.

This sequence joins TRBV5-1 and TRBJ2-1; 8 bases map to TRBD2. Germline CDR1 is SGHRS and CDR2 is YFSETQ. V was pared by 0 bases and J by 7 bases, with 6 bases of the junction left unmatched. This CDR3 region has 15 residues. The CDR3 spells CASSLAAGVMNEQFF. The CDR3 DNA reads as TGCGCCAGCAGCTTGGCAGCGGGAGTAATGAATGAGCAGTTCTTC.

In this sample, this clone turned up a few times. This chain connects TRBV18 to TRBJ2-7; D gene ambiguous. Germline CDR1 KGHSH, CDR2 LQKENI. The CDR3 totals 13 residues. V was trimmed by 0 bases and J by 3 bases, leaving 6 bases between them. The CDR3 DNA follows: TGTGCCAGCTCACCACCGAACGGCTACGAGCAGTACTTC. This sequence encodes CASSPPNGYEQYF.

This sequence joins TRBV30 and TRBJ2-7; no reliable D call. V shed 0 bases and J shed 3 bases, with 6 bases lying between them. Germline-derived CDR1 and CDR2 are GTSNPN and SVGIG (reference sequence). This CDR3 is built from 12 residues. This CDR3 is CAWSVLDYEQYF. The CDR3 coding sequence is TGTGCCTGGAGTGTGTTGGACTACGAGCAGTACTTC.

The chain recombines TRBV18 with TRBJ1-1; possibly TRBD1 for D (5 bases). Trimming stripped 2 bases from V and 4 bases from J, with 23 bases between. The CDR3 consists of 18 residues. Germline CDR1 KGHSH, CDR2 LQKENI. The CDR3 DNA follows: TGTGCCAGCTCACCAGGTCCACGGGGCACTAAAAAGGGCACTGAAGCTTTCTTT. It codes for CASSPGPRGTKKGTEAFF.

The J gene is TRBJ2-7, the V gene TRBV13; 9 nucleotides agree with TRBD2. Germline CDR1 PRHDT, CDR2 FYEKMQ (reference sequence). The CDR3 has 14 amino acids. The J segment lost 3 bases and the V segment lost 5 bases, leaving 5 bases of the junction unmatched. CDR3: CASSGLAGSYEQYF. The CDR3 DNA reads TGTGCCAGCAGCGGTCTAGCGGGGAGCTACGAGCAGTACTTC.

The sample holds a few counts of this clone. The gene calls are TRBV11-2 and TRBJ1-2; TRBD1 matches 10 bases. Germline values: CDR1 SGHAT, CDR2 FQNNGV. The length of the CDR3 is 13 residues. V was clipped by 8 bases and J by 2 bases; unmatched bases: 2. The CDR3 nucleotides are TGTGCCAGCGGGGACAGGGGCAACTATGGCTACACCTTC. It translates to CASGDRGNYGYTF.

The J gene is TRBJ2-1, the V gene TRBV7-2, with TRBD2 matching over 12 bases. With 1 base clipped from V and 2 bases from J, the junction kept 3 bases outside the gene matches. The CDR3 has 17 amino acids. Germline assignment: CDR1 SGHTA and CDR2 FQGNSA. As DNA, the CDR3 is TGTGCCAGCAGCTTAGTTAGGACTAGCGGGGCCTACAATGAGCAGTTCTTC. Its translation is CASSLVRTSGAYNEQFF.

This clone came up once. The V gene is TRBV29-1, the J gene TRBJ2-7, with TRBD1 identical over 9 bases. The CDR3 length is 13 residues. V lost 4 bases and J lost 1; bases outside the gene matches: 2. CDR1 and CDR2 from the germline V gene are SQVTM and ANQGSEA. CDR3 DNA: TGCAGCGTTGGGGGACAGGGTTCCTACGAGCAGTACTTC. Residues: CSVGGQGSYEQYF.

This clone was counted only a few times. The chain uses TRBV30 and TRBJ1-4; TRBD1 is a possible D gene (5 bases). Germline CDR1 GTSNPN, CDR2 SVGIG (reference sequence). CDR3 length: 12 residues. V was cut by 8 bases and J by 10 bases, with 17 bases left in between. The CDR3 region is CAADSQQGKLFF. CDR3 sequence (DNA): TGTGCCGCGGACTCTCAGCAGGGAAAACTGTTTTTT.

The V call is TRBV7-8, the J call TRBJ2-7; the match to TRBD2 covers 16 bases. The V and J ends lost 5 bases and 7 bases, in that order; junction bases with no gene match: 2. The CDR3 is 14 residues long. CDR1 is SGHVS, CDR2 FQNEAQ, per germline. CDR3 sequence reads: CASSGTSGRDEQYF. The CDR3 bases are TGTGCCAGCAGCGGGACTAGCGGGAGGGATGAGCAGTACTTC.

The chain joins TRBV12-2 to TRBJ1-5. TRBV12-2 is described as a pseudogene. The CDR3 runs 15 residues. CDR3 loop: CASRPPEHSCQPQHF. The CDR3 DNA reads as TGTGCAAGTCGCCCCCCGGAACACTCTTGTCAGCCCCAGCATTTT.

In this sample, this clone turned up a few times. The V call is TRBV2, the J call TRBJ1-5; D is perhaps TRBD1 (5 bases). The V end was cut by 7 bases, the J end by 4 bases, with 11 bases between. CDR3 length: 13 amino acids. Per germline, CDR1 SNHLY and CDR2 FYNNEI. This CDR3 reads CASKLGGNQPQHF. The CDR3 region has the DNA TGTGCCAGCAAGCTTGGGGGGAATCAGCCCCAGCATTTT. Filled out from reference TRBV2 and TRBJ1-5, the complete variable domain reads EPEVTQTPSHQVTQMGQEVILRCVPISNHLYFYWYRQILGQKVEFLVSFYNNEISEKSEIFDDQFSVERPDGSNFTLKIRSTKLEDSAMYFCASKLGGNQPQHFGDGTRLSIL.

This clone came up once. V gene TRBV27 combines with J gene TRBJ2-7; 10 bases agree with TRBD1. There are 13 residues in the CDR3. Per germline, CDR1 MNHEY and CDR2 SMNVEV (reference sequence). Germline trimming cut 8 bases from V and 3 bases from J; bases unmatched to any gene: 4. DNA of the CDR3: TGTGCCAGCCGCCGGGACAGGGGCTACGAGCAGTACTTC. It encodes CASRRDRGYEQYF.

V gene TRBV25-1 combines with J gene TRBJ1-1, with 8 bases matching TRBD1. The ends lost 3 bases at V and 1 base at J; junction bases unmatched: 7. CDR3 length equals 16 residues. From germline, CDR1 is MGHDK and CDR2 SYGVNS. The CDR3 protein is CASSDHRTGWNTEAFF. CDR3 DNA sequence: TGTGCCAGCAGTGACCATAGGACAGGGTGGAACACTGAAGCTTTCTTT.